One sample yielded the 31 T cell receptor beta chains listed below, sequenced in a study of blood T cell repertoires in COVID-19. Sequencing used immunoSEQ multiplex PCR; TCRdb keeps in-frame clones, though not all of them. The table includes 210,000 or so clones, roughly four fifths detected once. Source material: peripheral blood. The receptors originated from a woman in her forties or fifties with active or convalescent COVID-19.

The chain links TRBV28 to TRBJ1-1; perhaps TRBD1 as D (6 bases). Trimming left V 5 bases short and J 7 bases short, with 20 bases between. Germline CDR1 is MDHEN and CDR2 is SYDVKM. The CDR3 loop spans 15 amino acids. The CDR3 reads CASSLNPLTGVEAFF. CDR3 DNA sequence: TGTGCCAGCAGTCTCAACCCCCTGACAGGAGTTGAAGCTTTCTTT.

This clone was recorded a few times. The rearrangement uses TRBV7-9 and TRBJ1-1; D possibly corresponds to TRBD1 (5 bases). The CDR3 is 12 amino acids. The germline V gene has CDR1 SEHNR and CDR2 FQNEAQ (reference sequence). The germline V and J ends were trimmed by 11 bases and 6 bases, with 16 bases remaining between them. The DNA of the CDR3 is TGTGCCGGTCTGGGGGAGGGACCTGAAGCTTTCTTT. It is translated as CAGLGEGPEAFF.

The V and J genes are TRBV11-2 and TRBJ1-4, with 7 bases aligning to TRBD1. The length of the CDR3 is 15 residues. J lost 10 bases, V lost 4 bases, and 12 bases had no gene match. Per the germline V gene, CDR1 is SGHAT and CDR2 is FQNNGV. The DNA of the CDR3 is TGTGCCAGCAGCTCCATTGGGGGGACAGCGGGAAAACTGTTTTTT. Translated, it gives CASSSIGGTAGKLFF.

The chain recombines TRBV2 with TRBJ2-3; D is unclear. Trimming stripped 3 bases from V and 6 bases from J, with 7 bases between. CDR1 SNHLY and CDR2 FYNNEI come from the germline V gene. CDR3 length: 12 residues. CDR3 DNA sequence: TGTGCCAGCAGTGATCCCCGGGATACGCAGTATTTT. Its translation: CASSDPRDTQYF.

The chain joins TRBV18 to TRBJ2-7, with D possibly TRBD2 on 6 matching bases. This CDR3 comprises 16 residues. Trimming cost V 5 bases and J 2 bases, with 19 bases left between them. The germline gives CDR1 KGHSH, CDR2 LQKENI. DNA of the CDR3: TGTGCCAGCTCAACAAGGGAGGACACCCTAGCCTACGAGCAGTACTTC. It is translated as CASSTREDTLAYEQYF. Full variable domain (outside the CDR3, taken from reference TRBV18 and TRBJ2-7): NAGVMQNPRHLVRRRGQEARLRCSPMKGHSHVYWYRQLPEEGLKFMVYLQKENIIDESGMPKERFSAEFPKEGPSILRIQQVVRGDSAAYFCASSTREDTLAYEQYFGPGTRLTVT.

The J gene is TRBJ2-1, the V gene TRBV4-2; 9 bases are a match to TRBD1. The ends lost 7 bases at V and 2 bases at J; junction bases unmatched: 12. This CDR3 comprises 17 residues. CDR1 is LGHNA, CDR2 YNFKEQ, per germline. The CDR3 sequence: CASTPFPRDRAYNEQFF. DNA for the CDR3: TGTGCCAGCACCCCATTTCCCCGGGACAGGGCCTACAATGAGCAGTTCTTC.

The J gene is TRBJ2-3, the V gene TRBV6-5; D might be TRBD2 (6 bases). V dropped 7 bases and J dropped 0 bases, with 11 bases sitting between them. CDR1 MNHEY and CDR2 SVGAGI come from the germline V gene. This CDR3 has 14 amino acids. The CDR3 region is CASKASASTDTQYF. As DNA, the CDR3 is TGTGCCAGCAAGGCTAGCGCCAGCACAGATACGCAGTATTTT.

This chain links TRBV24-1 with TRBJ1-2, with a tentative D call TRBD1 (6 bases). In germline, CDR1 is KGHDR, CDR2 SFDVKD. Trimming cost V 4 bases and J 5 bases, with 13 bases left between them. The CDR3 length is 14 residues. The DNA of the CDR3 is TGTGCCACCAGTGACACAGGACAGACTTATGGCTACACCTTC. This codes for CATSDTGQTYGYTF.

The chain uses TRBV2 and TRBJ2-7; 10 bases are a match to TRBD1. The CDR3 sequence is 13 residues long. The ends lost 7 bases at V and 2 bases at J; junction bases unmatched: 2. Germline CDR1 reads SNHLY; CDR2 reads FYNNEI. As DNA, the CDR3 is TGTGCCAGCAACGACAGGGGGCCCTACGAGCAGTACTTC. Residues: CASNDRGPYEQYF.

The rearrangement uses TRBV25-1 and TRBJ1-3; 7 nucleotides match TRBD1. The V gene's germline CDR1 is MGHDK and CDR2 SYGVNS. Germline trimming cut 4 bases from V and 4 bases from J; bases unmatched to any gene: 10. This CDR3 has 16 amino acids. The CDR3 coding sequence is TGTGCCAGCAGTGGCCCTACAGGGGCATACGGAAACACCATATATTTT. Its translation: CASSGPTGAYGNTIYF.

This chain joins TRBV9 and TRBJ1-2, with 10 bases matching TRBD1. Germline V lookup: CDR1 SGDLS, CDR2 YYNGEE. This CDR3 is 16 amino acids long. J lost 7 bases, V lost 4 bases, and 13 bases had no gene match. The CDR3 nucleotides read TGTGCCAGCAGCTTGCGACAGGGGGCTTCTGGAGGTGGCTACACCTTC. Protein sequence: CASSLRQGASGGGYTF.

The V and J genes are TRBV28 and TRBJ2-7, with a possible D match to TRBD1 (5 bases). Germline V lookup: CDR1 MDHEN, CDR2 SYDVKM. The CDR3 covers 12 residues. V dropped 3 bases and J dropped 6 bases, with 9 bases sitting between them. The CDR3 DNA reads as TGTGCCAGCAGTTTGGGGCTTACCGAGCAGTACTTC. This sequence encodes CASSLGLTEQYF.

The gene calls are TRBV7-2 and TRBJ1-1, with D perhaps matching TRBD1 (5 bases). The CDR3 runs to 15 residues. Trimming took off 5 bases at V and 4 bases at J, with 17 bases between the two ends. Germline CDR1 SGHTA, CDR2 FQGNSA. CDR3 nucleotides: TGTGCCAGCAGCCCCCAGAGGGTGGGGGGCACTGAAGCTTTCTTT. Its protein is CASSPQRVGGTEAFF.

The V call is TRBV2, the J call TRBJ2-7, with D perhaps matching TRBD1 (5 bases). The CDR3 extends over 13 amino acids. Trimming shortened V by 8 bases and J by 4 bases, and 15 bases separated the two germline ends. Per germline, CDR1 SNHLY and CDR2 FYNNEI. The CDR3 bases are TGTGCCAGCCAGGGCACTACTGGATACGAGCAGTACTTC. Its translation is CASQGTTGYEQYF.

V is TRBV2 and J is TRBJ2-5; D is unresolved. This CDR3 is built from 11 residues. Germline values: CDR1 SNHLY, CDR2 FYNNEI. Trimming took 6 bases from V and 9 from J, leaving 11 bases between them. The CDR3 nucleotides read TGTGCCAGCAGCCCCAGGATCCCCCAGTACTTC. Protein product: CASSPRIPQYF.

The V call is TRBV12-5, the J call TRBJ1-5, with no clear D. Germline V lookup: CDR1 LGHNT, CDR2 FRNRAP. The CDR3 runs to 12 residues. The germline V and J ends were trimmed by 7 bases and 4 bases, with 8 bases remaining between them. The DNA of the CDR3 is TGTGCTAGTGCCCCAGATAATCAGCCCCAGCATTTT. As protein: CASAPDNQPQHF.

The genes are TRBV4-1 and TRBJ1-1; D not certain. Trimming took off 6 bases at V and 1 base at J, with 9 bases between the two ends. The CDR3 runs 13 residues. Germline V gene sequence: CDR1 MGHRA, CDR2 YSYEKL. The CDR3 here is CASRTYKNTEAFF. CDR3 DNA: TGCGCCAGCAGAACTTATAAGAACACTGAAGCTTTCTTT.

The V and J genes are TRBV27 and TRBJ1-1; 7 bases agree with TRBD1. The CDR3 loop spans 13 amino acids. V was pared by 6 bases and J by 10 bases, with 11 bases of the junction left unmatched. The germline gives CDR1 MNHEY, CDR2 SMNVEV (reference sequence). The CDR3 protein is CASSWDSRLVAFF. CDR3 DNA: TGTGCCAGCAGCTGGGACAGCCGCCTTGTAGCTTTCTTT.

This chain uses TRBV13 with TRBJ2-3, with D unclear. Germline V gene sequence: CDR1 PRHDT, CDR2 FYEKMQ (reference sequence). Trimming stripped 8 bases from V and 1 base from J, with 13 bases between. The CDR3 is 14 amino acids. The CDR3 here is CASRVRVRTDTQYF. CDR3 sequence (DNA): TGTGCCAGCCGTGTCCGGGTCCGCACAGATACGCAGTATTTT.

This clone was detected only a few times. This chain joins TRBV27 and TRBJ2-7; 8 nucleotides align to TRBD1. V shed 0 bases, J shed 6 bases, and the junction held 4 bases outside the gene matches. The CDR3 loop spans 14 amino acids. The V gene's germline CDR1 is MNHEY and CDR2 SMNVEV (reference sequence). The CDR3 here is CASSLSGTGSEQYF. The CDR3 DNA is TGTGCCAGCAGTTTATCCGGGACAGGTAGCGAGCAGTACTTC.

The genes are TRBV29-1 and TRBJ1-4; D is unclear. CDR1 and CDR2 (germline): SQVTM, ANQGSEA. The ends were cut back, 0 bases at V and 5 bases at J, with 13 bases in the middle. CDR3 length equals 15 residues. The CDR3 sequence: CSVEERTTENEKLFF. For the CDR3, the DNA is TGCAGCGTTGAAGAACGTACTACGGAGAATGAAAAACTGTTTTTT.

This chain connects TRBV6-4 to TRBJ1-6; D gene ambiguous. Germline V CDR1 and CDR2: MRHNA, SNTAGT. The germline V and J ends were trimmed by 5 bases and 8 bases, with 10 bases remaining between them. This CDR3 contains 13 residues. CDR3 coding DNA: TGTGCCAGCAGTACAAACGGGGATTCACCCCTCCACTTT. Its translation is CASSTNGDSPLHF.

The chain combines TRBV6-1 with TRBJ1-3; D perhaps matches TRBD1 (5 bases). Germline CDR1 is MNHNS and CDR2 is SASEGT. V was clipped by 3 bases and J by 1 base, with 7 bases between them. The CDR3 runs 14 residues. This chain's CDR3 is CASSETDSGNTIYF. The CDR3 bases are TGTGCCAGCAGTGAGACAGATTCTGGAAACACCATATATTTT.

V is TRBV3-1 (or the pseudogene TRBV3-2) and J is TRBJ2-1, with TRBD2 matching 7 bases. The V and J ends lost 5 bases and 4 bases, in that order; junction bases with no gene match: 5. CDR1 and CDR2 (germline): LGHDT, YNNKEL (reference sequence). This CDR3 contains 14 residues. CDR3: CASSSGGPYNEQFF. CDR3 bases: TGTGCCAGCAGCTCGGGGGGACCGTACAATGAGCAGTTCTTC.

The CDR3 bases are TGTGCCAGCAGCTCGGGACAGGGGGCACGCTACACCTTC. Its protein is CASSSGQGARYTF. This chain joins TRBV7-9 and TRBJ1-2, with 12 bases that match TRBD1. The germline gives CDR1 SEHNR, CDR2 FQNEAQ (reference sequence). The CDR3 has 13 residues. J lost 9 bases, V lost 4 bases, and 3 bases had no gene match.

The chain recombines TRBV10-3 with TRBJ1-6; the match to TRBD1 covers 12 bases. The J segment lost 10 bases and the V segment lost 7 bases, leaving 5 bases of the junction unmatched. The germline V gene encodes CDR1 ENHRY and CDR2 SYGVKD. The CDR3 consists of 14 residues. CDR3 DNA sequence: TGTGCCATCACCCCCGGGACAGGGGGCTCACCCCTCCACTTT. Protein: CAITPGTGGSPLHF.

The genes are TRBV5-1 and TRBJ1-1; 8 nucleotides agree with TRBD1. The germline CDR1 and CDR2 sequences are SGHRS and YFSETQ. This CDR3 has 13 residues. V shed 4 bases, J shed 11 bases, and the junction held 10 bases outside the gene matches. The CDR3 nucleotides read TGCGCCAGCAGCCCCAGGACAGGGAGTTCGGCTTTCTTT. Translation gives CASSPRTGSSAFF.

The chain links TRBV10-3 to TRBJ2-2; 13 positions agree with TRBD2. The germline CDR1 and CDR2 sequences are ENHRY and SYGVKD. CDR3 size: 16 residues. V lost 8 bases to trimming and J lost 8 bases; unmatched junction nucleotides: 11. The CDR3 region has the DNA TGTGCCATCGAGTCCGGACTAGCGGGAGTTGGGGGGGAGCTGTTTTTT. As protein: CAIESGLAGVGGELFF.

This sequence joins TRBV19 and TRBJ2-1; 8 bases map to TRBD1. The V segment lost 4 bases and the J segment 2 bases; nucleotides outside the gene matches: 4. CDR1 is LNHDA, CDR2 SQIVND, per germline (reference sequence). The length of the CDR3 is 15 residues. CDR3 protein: CASSTGTGAYNEQFF. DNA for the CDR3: TGTGCCAGTAGTACCGGGACAGGAGCCTACAATGAGCAGTTCTTC.

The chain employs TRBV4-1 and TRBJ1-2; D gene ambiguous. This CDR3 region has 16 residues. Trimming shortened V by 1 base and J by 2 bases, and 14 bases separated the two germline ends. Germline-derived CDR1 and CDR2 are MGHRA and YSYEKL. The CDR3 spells CASSQAAVQSNYGYTF. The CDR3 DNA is TGCGCCAGCAGCCAAGCGGCTGTACAGAGCAACTATGGCTACACCTTC.

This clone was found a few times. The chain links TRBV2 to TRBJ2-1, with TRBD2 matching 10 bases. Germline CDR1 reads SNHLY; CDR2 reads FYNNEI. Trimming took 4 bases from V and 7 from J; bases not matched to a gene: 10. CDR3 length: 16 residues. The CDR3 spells CASSGRTSGGANEQFF. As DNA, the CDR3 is TGTGCCAGCAGTGGAAGGACGAGCGGGGGGGCAAATGAGCAGTTCTTC.